The rows below give T cell receptor beta chains drawn from one sample of a study of control samples from healthy donors and cancer patients. Generated by immunoSEQ multiplex PCR, the TCRdb table keeps only in-frame clones and is missing some. The data contain 95,000 to 150,000 clones, less than 90% of them singletons. Sequenced: blood. These receptor sequences come from a man in his late teens or twenties in good health. CDR3s include the opening cysteine and the closing phenylalanine or tryptophan. A D gene is named only where the DNA matches it firmly. The size field is filled for only some rows; it gives once, few, many or a size class.

abundance: -; v_gene: TRBV18; d_gene: -; j_gene: TRBJ1-3; CDR3nt: TGTGCCAGCTCCCGAGGCGCAGGAAACACCATATATTTT; CDR3aa: CASSRGAGNTIYF
abundance: -; v_gene: TRBV6-4; d_gene: -; j_gene: TRBJ2-7; CDR3nt: TGTGCCAGCAGACACCGGGACATCTCCTACGAGCAGTACTTC; CDR3aa: CASRHRDISYEQYF
abundance: -; v_gene: TRBV9; d_gene: -; j_gene: TRBJ1-4; CDR3nt: TGTGCCAGCAGCTCAGGAGAGCGATCTGGAACTAATGAAAAACTGTTTTTT; CDR3aa: CASSSGERSGTNEKLFF
abundance: few; v_gene: TRBV6-1; d_gene: TRBD2; j_gene: TRBJ2-3; CDR3nt: TGTGCCAGCAGTGAACTAGCGGGAGGGGCAGATACGCAGTATTTT; CDR3aa: CASSELAGGADTQYF
abundance: -; v_gene: TRBV18; d_gene: -; j_gene: TRBJ2-1; CDR3nt: TGTGCCAGCTCACCGCTTGGGGTCGATGAGCAGTTCTTC; CDR3aa: CASSPLGVDEQFF
abundance: -; v_gene: TRBV3-1/TRBV3-2; d_gene: TRBD1; j_gene: TRBJ2-5; CDR3nt: TGTGCCAGCAGCCAAGGGAGGGGCGGACAGGGCGGAGAGACCCAGTACTTC; CDR3aa: CASSQGRGGQGGETQYF
abundance: -; v_gene: TRBV6-5; d_gene: -; j_gene: TRBJ2-5; CDR3nt: TGTGCCAGCACCCCTACAGCAGAAGAGACCCAGTACTTC; CDR3aa: CASTPTAEETQYF
abundance: once; v_gene: TRBV19; d_gene: TRBD2; j_gene: TRBJ2-1; CDR3nt: TGTGCCAGTAGGCCGCTTGAGGCGGGGGTAGTCGGGGAGCAGTTCTTC; CDR3aa: CASRPLEAGVVGEQFF
abundance: -; v_gene: TRBV4-3; d_gene: -; j_gene: TRBJ2-2; CDR3nt: TGCGCCAGCAGCCAAGATCCGGGACCCGGGGAGCTGTTTTTT; CDR3aa: CASSQDPGPGELFF
abundance: -; v_gene: TRBV4-3; d_gene: -; j_gene: TRBJ2-5; CDR3nt: TGCGCCAGCAGCCAAGACCGGGCCCGAGAGACCCAGTACTTC; CDR3aa: CASSQDRARETQYF
abundance: -; v_gene: TRBV28; d_gene: TRBD1; j_gene: TRBJ1-1; CDR3nt: TGTGCCAGCAGTAAACAGACAGGGCGGATTATCAAAACTTTCTTT; CDR3aa: CASSKQTGRIIKTFF
abundance: -; v_gene: TRBV7-9; d_gene: -; j_gene: TRBJ2-2; CDR3nt: TGTGCCAGCAGCTTATACAGAGATACCGGGGAGCTGTTTTTT; CDR3aa: CASSLYRDTGELFF
abundance: -; v_gene: TRBV11-3; d_gene: -; j_gene: TRBJ2-2; CDR3nt: TGTGCCAGCAGCTTGGGCAGCGTGAACACCGGGGAGCTGTTTTTT; CDR3aa: CASSLGSVNTGELFF
abundance: few; v_gene: TRBV6-1; d_gene: -; j_gene: TRBJ2-5; CDR3nt: TGTGCCAGCAGTGAAATACGGGAGACCCAGTACTTC; CDR3aa: CASSEIRETQYF
abundance: -; v_gene: TRBV11-2; d_gene: TRBD1; j_gene: TRBJ2-7; CDR3nt: TGTGCCAGCAGCTTAGAAGGACAGGGAGCCTACGAGCAGTACTTC; CDR3aa: CASSLEGQGAYEQYF
abundance: -; v_gene: TRBV6-2/TRBV6-3; d_gene: TRBD1; j_gene: TRBJ2-1; CDR3nt: TGTGCCAGCAGTTACTTCGACAGGGGAACTACAAGTGAGCAGTTCTTC; CDR3aa: CASSYFDRGTTSEQFF
abundance: -; v_gene: TRBV27; d_gene: TRBD1; j_gene: TRBJ1-5; CDR3nt: TGTGCCAGCTCACCCAACAGGGGGCTGCAGCCCCAGCATTTT; CDR3aa: CASSPNRGLQPQHF
abundance: -; v_gene: TRBV11-2; d_gene: TRBD2; j_gene: TRBJ2-1; CDR3nt: TGTGCCAGCAGCTCCGGCCTAGCGGGAGATTACTACAATGAGCAGTTCTTC; CDR3aa: CASSSGLAGDYYNEQFF
abundance: -; v_gene: TRBV2; d_gene: -; j_gene: TRBJ2-7; CDR3nt: TGTGTCAGCAATATGCTGCCACGCGAGCAGTACTTC; CDR3aa: CVSNMLPREQYF
abundance: few; v_gene: TRBV5-1; d_gene: -; j_gene: TRBJ2-7; CDR3nt: TGCGCCAGCAGCTTGGCGGCCAGGGTACTAGGCAGCCAATACGAGCAGTACTTC; CDR3aa: CASSLAARVLGSQYEQYF
abundance: -; v_gene: TRBV7-7; d_gene: TRBD1; j_gene: TRBJ2-5; CDR3nt: TGTGCTAGCAGCTTAGGAAGGGGGCCCCAAGAGACCCAGTACTTC; CDR3aa: CASSLGRGPQETQYF
abundance: -; v_gene: TRBV18; d_gene: TRBD2; j_gene: TRBJ2-3; CDR3nt: TGTGCCAGCTCACAGATTATGGCGGGAGGAGGAACGAATACGCAGTATTTT; CDR3aa: CASSQIMAGGGTNTQYF
abundance: -; v_gene: TRBV3-1/TRBV3-2; d_gene: -; j_gene: TRBJ2-7; CDR3nt: TGTGCCAGCAGCCCCCTGGTAGGTAGACAGGAGAACGAGCAGTACTTC; CDR3aa: CASSPLVGRQENEQYF
abundance: -; v_gene: TRBV27; d_gene: TRBD2; j_gene: TRBJ2-7; CDR3nt: TGTGCCAGCAGTCTCGGGGGGGATAACTACGAGCAGTACTTC; CDR3aa: CASSLGGDNYEQYF
abundance: -; v_gene: TRBV6-1; d_gene: -; j_gene: TRBJ2-2; CDR3nt: TGTGCCAGCAGTGAAGCGGGATGGGGGGTGAACACCGGGGAGCTGTTTTTT; CDR3aa: CASSEAGWGVNTGELFF
abundance: -; v_gene: TRBV18; d_gene: -; j_gene: TRBJ2-2; CDR3nt: TGTGCCAGCTCACCACCAGGCAGGGCTAACACCGGGGAGCTGTTTTTT; CDR3aa: CASSPPGRANTGELFF
abundance: -; v_gene: TRBV10-3; d_gene: TRBD1; j_gene: TRBJ1-1; CDR3nt: TGTGCCGTCCAGCAGGGGGCCGTGAACACTGAAGCTTTCTTT; CDR3aa: CAVQQGAVNTEAFF
abundance: -; v_gene: TRBV28; d_gene: -; j_gene: TRBJ1-1; CDR3nt: TGTGCCAGCAGCCGGGGGGGGAACACTGAAGCTTTCTTT; CDR3aa: CASSRGGNTEAFF
abundance: -; v_gene: TRBV7-9; d_gene: TRBD1; j_gene: TRBJ1-1; CDR3nt: TGTGCCAGCAGCTCTTCCGACCGGGACAGGGGGCCTCCTTTCTTT; CDR3aa: CASSSSDRDRGPPFF
abundance: -; v_gene: TRBV28; d_gene: -; j_gene: TRBJ2-4; CDR3nt: TGTGCCAGCAGTCCGGGCCGCCTTCAACGCATTCAGTACTTC; CDR3aa: CASSPGRLQRIQYF
abundance: -; v_gene: TRBV30; d_gene: -; j_gene: TRBJ2-5; CDR3nt: TGTGCCGTTAGCCGGGAGTGGTTCGGCGAGACCCAGTACTTC; CDR3aa: CAVSREWFGETQYF
abundance: -; v_gene: TRBV14; d_gene: -; j_gene: TRBJ1-1; CDR3nt: TGTGCCAGCAGCCTTATGAACACTGAAGCTTTCTTT; CDR3aa: CASSLMNTEAFF
abundance: -; v_gene: TRBV11-3; d_gene: -; j_gene: TRBJ2-1; CDR3nt: TGTGCCAGCAGCCCGGGCGGGAAGAGGAGTGAGCAGTTCTTC; CDR3aa: CASSPGGKRSEQFF
abundance: -; v_gene: TRBV11-1; d_gene: -; j_gene: TRBJ1-1; CDR3nt: TGTGCCAGCAGCCCCCGTTCGATGAACACTGAAGCTTTCTTT; CDR3aa: CASSPRSMNTEAFF
abundance: -; v_gene: TRBV5-6; d_gene: -; j_gene: TRBJ1-1; CDR3nt: TGTGCCAGCAGCCTCATTTTCGGGATAGCTTTCTTT; CDR3aa: CASSLIFGIAFF
abundance: -; v_gene: TRBV5-1; d_gene: -; j_gene: TRBJ2-5; CDR3nt: TGCGCCAGCAGCGTGTGGAGGAGAGAGACCCAGTACTTC; CDR3aa: CASSVWRRETQYF
abundance: -; v_gene: TRBV11-2; d_gene: TRBD1; j_gene: TRBJ2-5; CDR3nt: TGTGCCAGCAGCGCCCGACAGGGGGAGACCCAGTACTTC; CDR3aa: CASSARQGETQYF
abundance: many; v_gene: TRBV27; d_gene: -; j_gene: TRBJ1-1; CDR3nt: TGTGCCAGCAGAGGGGTCAGGGGCACTGAAGCTTTCTTT; CDR3aa: CASRGVRGTEAFF
abundance: -; v_gene: TRBV6-2/TRBV6-3; d_gene: -; j_gene: TRBJ2-7; CDR3nt: TGTGCCAGCAGTTACGGAGGGAGCGGTTCGGGGCAGTACTTC; CDR3aa: CASSYGGSGSGQYF
abundance: -; v_gene: TRBV28; d_gene: TRBD2; j_gene: TRBJ2-1; CDR3nt: TGTGCCAGCAGCCTAACTAGCGGGTCGAACAATGAGCAGTTCTTC; CDR3aa: CASSLTSGSNNEQFF
abundance: -; v_gene: TRBV5-1; d_gene: -; j_gene: TRBJ2-1; CDR3nt: TGCGCCAGCAGCTTGGAGATAGCGAGCCGGGTCAATCAGCAGTTCTTC; CDR3aa: CASSLEIASRVNQQFF
abundance: -; v_gene: TRBV28; d_gene: -; j_gene: TRBJ1-2; CDR3nt: TGTGCCAGCAGTTTGGGGACCGTAAACTATGGCTACACCTTC; CDR3aa: CASSLGTVNYGYTF
abundance: -; v_gene: TRBV28; d_gene: -; j_gene: TRBJ1-5; CDR3nt: TGTGCCAGCAGTTTATTCGGCAGGAGCAATCAGCCCCAGCATTTT; CDR3aa: CASSLFGRSNQPQHF
abundance: once; v_gene: TRBV15; d_gene: -; j_gene: TRBJ2-3; CDR3nt: TGTGCCACCAGCACCAGTACCTACTCATCTGGCCTCGCCACAGATACGCAGTATTTT; CDR3aa: CATSTSTYSSGLATDTQYF
abundance: -; v_gene: TRBV7-3; d_gene: -; j_gene: TRBJ2-3; CDR3nt: TGTGCCAGCAGCTTAATTAGCACAGATACGCAGTATTTT; CDR3aa: CASSLISTDTQYF
abundance: -; v_gene: TRBV18; d_gene: -; j_gene: TRBJ1-5; CDR3nt: TGTGCCAGCTCACCTAGGACAGCCAATTATAGCAATCAGCCCCAGCATTTT; CDR3aa: CASSPRTANYSNQPQHF
abundance: medium-sized; v_gene: TRBV6-1; d_gene: -; j_gene: TRBJ2-1; CDR3nt: TGTGCCAGCAGTGAAAAAGAGTACAATGAGCAGTTCTTC; CDR3aa: CASSEKEYNEQFF
abundance: -; v_gene: TRBV5-6; d_gene: -; j_gene: TRBJ1-2; CDR3nt: TGTGCCAGCAGCCGCACAGGTTATGGCTACACCTTC; CDR3aa: CASSRTGYGYTF
abundance: few; v_gene: TRBV2; d_gene: -; j_gene: TRBJ1-4; CDR3nt: TGTGCCAGCAGTGGGGGAACTAATGAAAAACTGTTTTTT; CDR3aa: CASSGGTNEKLFF
abundance: once; v_gene: TRBV9; d_gene: -; j_gene: TRBJ2-1; CDR3nt: TGTGCCAGCAGCGCCCGCGTGGCCTACAATGAGCAGTTCTTC; CDR3aa: CASSARVAYNEQFF
abundance: -; v_gene: TRBV6-5; d_gene: TRBD1; j_gene: TRBJ1-1; CDR3nt: TGTGCCAGCAGTACCCCGGGGGGACAGCCCTCTGGAGCTTTCTTT; CDR3aa: CASSTPGGQPSGAFF
abundance: -; v_gene: TRBV14; d_gene: -; j_gene: TRBJ2-5; CDR3nt: TGTGCCAGCAGCCAAATACAAGAGACCCAGTACTTC; CDR3aa: CASSQIQETQYF
abundance: -; v_gene: TRBV11-2; d_gene: -; j_gene: TRBJ2-1; CDR3nt: TGTGCCAGCAGCTTGGGTGGTATGTACAATGAGCAGTTCTTC; CDR3aa: CASSLGGMYNEQFF
abundance: -; v_gene: TRBV19; d_gene: TRBD1; j_gene: TRBJ1-5; CDR3nt: TGTGCCAGTAGTAGGGGACAGGGGGGGTTTAGCAATCAGCCCCAGCATTTT; CDR3aa: CASSRGQGGFSNQPQHF
abundance: -; v_gene: TRBV10-3; d_gene: TRBD1; j_gene: TRBJ1-3; CDR3nt: TGTGCCATCAGCTCAAGGACAGGGGCTGGAAACACCATATATTTT; CDR3aa: CAISSRTGAGNTIYF
abundance: -; v_gene: TRBV3-1/TRBV3-2; d_gene: -; j_gene: TRBJ2-7; CDR3nt: TGTGCCAGCAGCCAAGGGGTCTACGAGCAGTACTTC; CDR3aa: CASSQGVYEQYF
abundance: -; v_gene: TRBV11-2; d_gene: -; j_gene: TRBJ2-7; CDR3nt: TGTGCCAGCAGCTTAGACAGCCTCTCCTACGAGCAGTACTTC; CDR3aa: CASSLDSLSYEQYF
abundance: -; v_gene: TRBV11-2; d_gene: TRBD2; j_gene: TRBJ2-5; CDR3nt: TGTGCCAGCAGCGGGGGACTAGCGGGAGGGCGGCCCGAGACCCAGTACTTC; CDR3aa: CASSGGLAGGRPETQYF
abundance: -; v_gene: TRBV3-1/TRBV3-2; d_gene: TRBD1; j_gene: TRBJ1-1; CDR3nt: TGTGCCAGCAGCCAAGAACAGGGGGCGCGTGAAGCTTTCTTT; CDR3aa: CASSQEQGAREAFF